This T cell receptor (beta chain) appears in the sequencing data of a study of blood T cell repertoires in COVID-19. There are 16 residues in the CDR3. The germline V gene has CDR1 LNHNV and CDR2 YYDKDF (reference sequence). V shed 3 bases, J shed 4 bases, and the junction held 8 bases outside the gene matches. This clone has just a few counts. Clones were read by immunoSEQ multiplex PCR, and TCRdb kept only the in-frame ones, dropping some. The profile covers more than 140,000 clones, with about 86% appearing a single time and 8.2% taken by the ten largest. This TCR derives from a woman aged 55-70 years with acute or convalescent COVID-19. V and J are TRBV15 and TRBJ2-2; 7 nucleotides match TRBD1. Source material: peripheral blood. The CDR3 DNA reads TGTGCCACCAGCAGTGATCCGGGACAGAGCACCGGGGAGCTGTTTTTT. Amino acids: CATSSDPGQSTGELFF. The full variable domain, rest sourced from reference TRBV15 and TRBJ2-2, is DAMVIQNPRYQVTQFGKPVTLSCSQTLNHNVMYWYQQKSSQAPKLLFHYYDKDFNNEADTPDNFQSRRPNTSFCFLDIRSPGLGDTAMYLCATSSDPGQSTGELFFGEGSRLTVL.